This T cell receptor (beta chain) stems from a study of regulatory T cells in long-lasting Graves disease. Per the germline V gene, CDR1 is LNHDA and CDR2 is SQIVND (reference sequence). The CDR3 runs 14 residues. V dropped 5 bases and J dropped 2 bases, with 12 bases sitting between them. This clonotype was detected a few times. Construction of TCR beta libraries relied on iRepertoire HTBI primers and on Arm-PCR targeting CDR3 regions. Original processing notes: Overall, samples carried over 60 TRBV and 14 TRBJ segments. TCRdb reprocessed the multiplex PCR reads via MiXCR and lists one record per CDR3 protein. The V and J calls were determined by TCRdb, not by the authors. The sample consists of 420,000 or so distinct CDR3 sequences, over 15% of them appearing once. Time point defined: newly diagnosed GD, antithyroid drugs for less than 3 months. The TCR library was made from RNA that had been extracted from PBMCs in TRIzol.

A further study also used this sample, focusing on T cells in Graves' hyperthyroidism and ophthalmopathy.

The rearrangement joins TRBV19 to TRBJ2-5; D may be TRBD1 (5 bases). The TCR was taken from a woman younger than 30 with Graves disease. The source material was peripheral blood mononuclear cells (PBMCs), sampled at new diagnosis, from a patient treated with antithyroid drugs. The CDR3 nucleotides are TGTGCCAGTAGTGGGCAGGGCCCGCAAGAGACCCAGTACTTC. This encodes CASSGQGPQETQYF. Based on the CDR3 plus reference TRBV19 and TRBJ2-5, the full variable domain is DGGITQSPKYLFRKEGQNVTLSCEQNLNHDAMYWYRQDPGQGLRLIYYSQIVNDFQKGDIAEGYSVSREKKESFPLTVTSAQKNPTAFYLCASSGQGPQETQYFGPGTRLLVL.